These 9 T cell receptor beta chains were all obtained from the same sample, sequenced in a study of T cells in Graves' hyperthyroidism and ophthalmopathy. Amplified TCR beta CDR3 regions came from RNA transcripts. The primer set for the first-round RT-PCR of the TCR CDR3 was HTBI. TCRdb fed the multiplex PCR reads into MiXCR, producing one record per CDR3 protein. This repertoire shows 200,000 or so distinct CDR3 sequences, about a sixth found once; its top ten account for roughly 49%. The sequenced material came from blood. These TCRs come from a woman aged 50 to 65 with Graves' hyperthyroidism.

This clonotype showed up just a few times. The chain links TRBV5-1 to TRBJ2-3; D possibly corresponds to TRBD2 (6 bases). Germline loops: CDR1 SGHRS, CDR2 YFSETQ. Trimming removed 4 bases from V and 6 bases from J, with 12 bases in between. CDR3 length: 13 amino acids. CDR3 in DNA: TGCGCCAGCAGCCCGGAGGGGTGGGATACGCAGTATTTT. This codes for CASSPEGWDTQYF. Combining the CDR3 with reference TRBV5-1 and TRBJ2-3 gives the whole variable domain KAGVTQTPRYLIKTRGQQVTLSCSPISGHRSVSWYQQTPGQGLQFLFEYFSETQRNKGNFPGRFSGRQFSNSRSEMNVSTLELGDSALYLCASSPEGWDTQYFGPGTRLTVL.

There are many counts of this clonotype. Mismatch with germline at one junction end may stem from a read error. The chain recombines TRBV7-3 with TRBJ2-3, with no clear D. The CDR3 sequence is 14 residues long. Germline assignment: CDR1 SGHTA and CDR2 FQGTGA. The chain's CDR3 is CASSSQGATNTQYF. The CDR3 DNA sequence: TGTGCCAGCAGCTCTCAAGGCGCCACAAATACGCAGTATTTT.

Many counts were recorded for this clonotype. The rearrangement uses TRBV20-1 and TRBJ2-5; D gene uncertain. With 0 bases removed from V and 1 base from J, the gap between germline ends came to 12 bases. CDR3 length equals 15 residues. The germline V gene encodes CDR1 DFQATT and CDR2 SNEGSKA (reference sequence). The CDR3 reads CSARDGGSFQETQYF. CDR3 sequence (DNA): TGCAGTGCTAGAGACGGCGGAAGCTTCCAAGAGACCCAGTACTTC.

The CDR3 DNA is TGTGCCAGCACCTTTCCGGGGAACACTGAAGCTTTCTTT. The encoded protein is CASTFPGNTEAFF. V usage is TRBV27 and J usage is TRBJ1-1; D is unresolved. This CDR3 has 13 residues. Germline CDR1 and CDR2: MNHEY and SMNVEV (reference sequence). V lost 7 bases, J lost 1 base, and 10 bases lay in between.

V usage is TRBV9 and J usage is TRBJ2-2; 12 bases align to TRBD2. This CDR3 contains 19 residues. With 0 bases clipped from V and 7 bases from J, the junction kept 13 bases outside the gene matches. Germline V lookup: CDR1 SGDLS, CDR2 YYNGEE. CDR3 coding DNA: TGTGCCAGCAGCGTAGAGGCGACCACTAGCGGGAGGAATGGCGGGGAGCTGTTTTTT. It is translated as CASSVEATTSGRNGGELFF.

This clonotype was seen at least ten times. CDR3 residues: CASSPLLGTYNEQFF. For the CDR3, the DNA is TGTGCCAGCAGCCCACTTCTCGGGACCTACAATGAGCAGTTCTTC. This rearrangement joins TRBV27 to TRBJ2-1; D is possibly TRBD2 (5 bases). The germline CDR1 and CDR2 sequences are MNHEY and SMNVEV (reference sequence). This CDR3 contains 15 residues. V was cut by 6 bases and J by 2 bases, with 14 bases left in between.

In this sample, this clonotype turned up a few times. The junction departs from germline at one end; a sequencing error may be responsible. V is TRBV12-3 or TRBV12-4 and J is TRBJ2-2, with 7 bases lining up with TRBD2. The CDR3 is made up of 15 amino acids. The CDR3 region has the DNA TGTGCCAGCAGTTTAGCGGGAGGGCGCTACGGGAAGCTGTTTTTT. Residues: CASSLAGGRYGKLFF.

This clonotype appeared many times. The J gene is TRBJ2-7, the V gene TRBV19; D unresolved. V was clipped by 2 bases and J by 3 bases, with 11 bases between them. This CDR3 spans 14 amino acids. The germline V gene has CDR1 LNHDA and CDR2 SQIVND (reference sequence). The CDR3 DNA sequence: TGTGCCAGTAGTATATTCGGCAGCCTCTACGAGCAGTACTTC. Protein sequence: CASSIFGSLYEQYF. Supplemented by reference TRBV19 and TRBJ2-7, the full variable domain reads DGGITQSPKYLFRKEGQNVTLSCEQNLNHDAMYWYRQDPGQGLRLIYYSQIVNDFQKGDIAEGYSVSREKKESFPLTVTSAQKNPTAFYLCASSIFGSLYEQYFGPGTRLTVT.

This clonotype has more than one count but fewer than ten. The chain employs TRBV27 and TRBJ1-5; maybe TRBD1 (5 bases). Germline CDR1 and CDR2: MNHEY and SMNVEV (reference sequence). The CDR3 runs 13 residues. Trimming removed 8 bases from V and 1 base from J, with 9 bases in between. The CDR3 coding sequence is TGTGCCAGCGGGGGAGTCAGCAATCAGCCCCAGCATTTT. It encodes CASGGVSNQPQHF.